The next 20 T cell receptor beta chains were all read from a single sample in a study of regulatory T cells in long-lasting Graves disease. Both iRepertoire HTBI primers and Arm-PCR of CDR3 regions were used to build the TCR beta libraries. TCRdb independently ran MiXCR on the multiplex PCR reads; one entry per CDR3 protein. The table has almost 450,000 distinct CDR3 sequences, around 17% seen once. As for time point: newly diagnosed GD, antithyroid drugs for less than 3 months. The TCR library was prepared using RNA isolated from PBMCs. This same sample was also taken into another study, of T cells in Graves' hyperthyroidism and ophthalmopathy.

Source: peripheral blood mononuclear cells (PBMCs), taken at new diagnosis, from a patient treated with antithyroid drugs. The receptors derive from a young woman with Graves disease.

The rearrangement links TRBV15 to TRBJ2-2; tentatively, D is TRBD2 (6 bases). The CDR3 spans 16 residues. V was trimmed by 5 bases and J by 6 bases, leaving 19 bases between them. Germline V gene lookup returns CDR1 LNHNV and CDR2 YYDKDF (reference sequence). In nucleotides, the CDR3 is TGTGCCACCAGCCGGTTAAGCGGGTATAAGGCCGGGGAGCTGTTTTTT. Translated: CATSRLSGYKAGELFF.

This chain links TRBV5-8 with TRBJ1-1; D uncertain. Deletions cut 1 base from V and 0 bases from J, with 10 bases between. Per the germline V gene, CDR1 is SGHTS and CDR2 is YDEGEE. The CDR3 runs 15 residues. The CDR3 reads CASSLIDIMNTEAFF. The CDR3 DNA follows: TGTGCCAGCAGCTTGATAGATATCATGAACACTGAAGCTTTCTTT.

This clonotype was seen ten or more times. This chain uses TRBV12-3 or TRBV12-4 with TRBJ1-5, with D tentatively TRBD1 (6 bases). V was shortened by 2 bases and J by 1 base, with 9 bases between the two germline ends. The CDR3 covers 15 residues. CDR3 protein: CASSLWGTSNQPQHF. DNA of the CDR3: TGTGCCAGCAGTTTATGGGGGACAAGCAATCAGCCCCAGCATTTT.

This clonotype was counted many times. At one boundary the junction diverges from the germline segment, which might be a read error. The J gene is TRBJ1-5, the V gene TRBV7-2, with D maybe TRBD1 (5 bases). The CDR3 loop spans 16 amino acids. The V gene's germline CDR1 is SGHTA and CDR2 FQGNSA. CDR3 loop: CASSPPGTTHLQPQHF. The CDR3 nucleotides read TGTGCCAGCAGCCCCCCCGGGACGACCCATCTTCAGCCCCAACATTTT.

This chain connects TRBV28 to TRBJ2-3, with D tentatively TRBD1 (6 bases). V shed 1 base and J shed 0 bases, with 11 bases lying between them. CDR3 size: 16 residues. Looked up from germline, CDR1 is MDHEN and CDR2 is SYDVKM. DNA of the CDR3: TGTGCCAGCAGTTTATATACTGGACAGAGCACAGATACGCAGTATTTT. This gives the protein CASSLYTGQSTDTQYF.

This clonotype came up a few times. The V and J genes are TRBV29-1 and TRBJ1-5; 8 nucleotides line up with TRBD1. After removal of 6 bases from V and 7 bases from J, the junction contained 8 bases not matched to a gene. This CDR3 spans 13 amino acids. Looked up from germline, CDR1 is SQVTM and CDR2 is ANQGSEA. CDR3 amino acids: CSVPGTGQQPQHF. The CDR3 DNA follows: TGCAGCGTGCCCGGGACAGGACAACAGCCCCAGCATTTT.

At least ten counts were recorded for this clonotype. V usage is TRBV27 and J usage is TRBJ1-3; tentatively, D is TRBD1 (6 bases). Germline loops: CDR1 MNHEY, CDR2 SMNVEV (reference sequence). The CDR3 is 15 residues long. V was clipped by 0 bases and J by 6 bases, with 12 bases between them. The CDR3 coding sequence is TGTGCCAGCAGTTTATCCTGGGGGGCGGAAAACACCATATATTTT. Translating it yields CASSLSWGAENTIYF.

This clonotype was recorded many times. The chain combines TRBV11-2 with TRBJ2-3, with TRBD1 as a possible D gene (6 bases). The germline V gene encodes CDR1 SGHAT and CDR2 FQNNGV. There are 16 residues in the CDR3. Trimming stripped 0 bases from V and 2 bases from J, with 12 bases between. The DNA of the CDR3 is TGTGCCAGCAGCTTAGATGACGGACAGATCACAGATACGCAGTATTTT. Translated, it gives CASSLDDGQITDTQYF.

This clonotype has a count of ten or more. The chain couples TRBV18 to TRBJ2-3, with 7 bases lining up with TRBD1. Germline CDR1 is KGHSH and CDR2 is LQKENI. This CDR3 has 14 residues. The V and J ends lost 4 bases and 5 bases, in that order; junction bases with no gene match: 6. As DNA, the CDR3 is TGTGCCAGCTCACTTGGGACAGCCCGAGATACGCAGTATTTT. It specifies CASSLGTARDTQYF.

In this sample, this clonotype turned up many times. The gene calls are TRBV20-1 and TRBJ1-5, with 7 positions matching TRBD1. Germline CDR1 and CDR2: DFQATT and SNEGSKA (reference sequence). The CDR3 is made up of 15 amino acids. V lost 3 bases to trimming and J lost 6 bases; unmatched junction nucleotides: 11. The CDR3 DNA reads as TGCAGTGCTAGCCTCTTGAAGGGGGCGATTCAGCCCCAGCATTTT. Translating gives CSASLLKGAIQPQHF.

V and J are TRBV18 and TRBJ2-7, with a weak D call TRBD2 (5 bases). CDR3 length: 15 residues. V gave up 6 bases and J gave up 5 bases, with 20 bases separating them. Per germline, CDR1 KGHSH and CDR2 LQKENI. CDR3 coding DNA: TGTGCCAGCTCTCAGGACGGACTCGAAGCGCACGAGCAGTACTTC. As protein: CASSQDGLEAHEQYF.

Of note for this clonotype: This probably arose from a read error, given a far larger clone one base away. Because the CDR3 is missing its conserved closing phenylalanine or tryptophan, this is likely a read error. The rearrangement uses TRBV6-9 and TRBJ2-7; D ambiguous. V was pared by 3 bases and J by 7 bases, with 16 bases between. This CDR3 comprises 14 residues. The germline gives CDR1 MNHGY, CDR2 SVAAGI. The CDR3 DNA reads TGTGCCAGCAGTTACGGGCCAGGCTCCGAGGAGCAGTACTTA. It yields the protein CASSYGPGSEEQYL.

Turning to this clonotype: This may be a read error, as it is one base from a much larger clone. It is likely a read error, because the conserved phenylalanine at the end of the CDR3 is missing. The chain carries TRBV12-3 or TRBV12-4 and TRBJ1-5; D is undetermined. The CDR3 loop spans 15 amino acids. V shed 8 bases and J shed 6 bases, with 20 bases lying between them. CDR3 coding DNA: TGTGCCAGCCGGGCCCCGAGGGCAGAGAGTCAGCCCCAGCATCTT. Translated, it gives CASRAPRAESQPQHL.

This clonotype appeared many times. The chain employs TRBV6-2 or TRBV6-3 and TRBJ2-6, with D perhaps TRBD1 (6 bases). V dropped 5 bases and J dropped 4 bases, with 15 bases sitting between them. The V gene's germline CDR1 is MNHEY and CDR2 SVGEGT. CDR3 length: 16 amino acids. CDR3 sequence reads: CASSDIRGSGANVLTF. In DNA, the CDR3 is TGTGCCAGCAGTGATATCAGGGGCTCCGGGGCCAACGTCCTGACTTTC.

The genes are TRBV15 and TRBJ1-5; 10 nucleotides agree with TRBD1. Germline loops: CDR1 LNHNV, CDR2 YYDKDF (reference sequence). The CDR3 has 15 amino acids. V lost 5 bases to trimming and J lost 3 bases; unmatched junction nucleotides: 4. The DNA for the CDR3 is TGTGCCACCAGCCCAGACAGGGGGCACAATCAGCCCCAGCATTTT. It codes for CATSPDRGHNQPQHF.

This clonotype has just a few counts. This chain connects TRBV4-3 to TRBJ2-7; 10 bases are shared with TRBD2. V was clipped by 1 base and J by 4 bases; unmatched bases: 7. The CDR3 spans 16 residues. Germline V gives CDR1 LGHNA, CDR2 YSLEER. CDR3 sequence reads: CASSQAKAGGGYEQYF. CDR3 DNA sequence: TGCGCCAGCAGCCAAGCTAAAGCGGGAGGGGGTTACGAGCAGTACTTC.

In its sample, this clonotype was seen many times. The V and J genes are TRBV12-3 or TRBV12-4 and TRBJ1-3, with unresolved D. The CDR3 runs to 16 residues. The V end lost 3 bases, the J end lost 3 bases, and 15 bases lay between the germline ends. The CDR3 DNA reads TGTGCCAGCAGTTTCAGGCACTCCAGGCTTGGAAACACCATATATTTT. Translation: CASSFRHSRLGNTIYF.

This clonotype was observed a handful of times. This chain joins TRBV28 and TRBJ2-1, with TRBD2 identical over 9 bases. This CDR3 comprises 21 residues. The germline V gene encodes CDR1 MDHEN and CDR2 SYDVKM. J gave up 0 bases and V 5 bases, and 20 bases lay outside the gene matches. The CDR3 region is CASSPWGGGGRAMSSYNEQFF. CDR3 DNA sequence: TGTGCCAGCAGTCCTTGGGGCGGGGGCGGGAGGGCCATGAGCTCCTACAATGAGCAGTTCTTC.

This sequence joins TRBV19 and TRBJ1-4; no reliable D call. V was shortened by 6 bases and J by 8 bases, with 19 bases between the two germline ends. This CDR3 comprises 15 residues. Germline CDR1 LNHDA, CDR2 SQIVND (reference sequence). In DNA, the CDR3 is TGTGCCAGTAGCACGAAGGACTCGGACCGAGAAAAACTGTTTTTT. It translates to CASSTKDSDREKLFF.

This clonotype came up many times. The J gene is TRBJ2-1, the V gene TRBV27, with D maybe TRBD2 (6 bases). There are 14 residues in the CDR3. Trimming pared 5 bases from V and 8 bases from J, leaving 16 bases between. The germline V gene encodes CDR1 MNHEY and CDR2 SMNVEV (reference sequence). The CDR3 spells CASSHGSLFDEQFF. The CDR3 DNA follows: TGTGCCAGCAGTCACGGGAGTCTGTTCGATGAGCAGTTCTTC.